This paragraph covers one T cell receptor beta chain sequence. The data stem from a study of blood T cell repertoires in COVID-19. Under the authors' procedure: Amplified reference gene primers provided the basis for estimating nucleated cell counts. This table comes from immunoSEQ multiplex PCR, and its TCRdb copy is limited to in-frame clones, with some not included. D and trimming come from the DNA, and the V and J calls and clone size come from that table. This sample has about 130,000 clones, with around 88% found just once. CDR1 is SQVTM and CDR2 is ANQGSEA in the germline V gene. The length of the CDR3 is 14 residues. V was clipped by 4 bases and J by 10 bases, with 20 bases between them. Categorization into cohorts depended on clinical history that participants reported. All recovered Cohort 3 donors got two negative PCRs, got clearance, or saw symptom resolution.

The sequence was obtained from a woman between 50 and 59 years old who had recovered from COVID-19. What was sequenced was PBMCs or T cells enriched from blood (not recorded which). The gene calls are TRBV29-1 and TRBJ2-1, with D possibly TRBD2 on 5 matching bases. DNA of the CDR3: TGCAGCGTTGTATCCAGCGGACCCTTCTGGGAGCAGTTCTTC. Its protein is CSVVSSGPFWEQFF.